A single sample is the source of the 10 T cell receptor delta chains below, sequenced in a study of delta chains in infants with herpesvirus infections. PBMC RNA was reverse transcribed using gamma-chain- and delta-chain-specific primers. TCRdb redid the clone calls on the RT-PCR reads with CATT. This sample has about 1,400 delta-chain clones; 34% occur once, and the top ten carry around 20%. Sequenced material: peripheral blood, taken at time point 1 of longitudinal follow-up. These TCRs come from a human donor who was a Ugandan infant, either HIV-exposed or HIV-unexposed (not recorded which).

CDR3 sequence reads: CALGNGDSYRVGPGRLIF. The CDR3 nucleotides read TGTGCTCTTGGGAACGGGGATTCCTACCGGGTGGGGCCTGGGAGACTCATCTTT. The V call is TRDV1, the J call TRDJ1; D perhaps matches TRDD2 (7 bases). Trimming removed 5 bases at V and 10 bases at J, with 32 bases between. The CDR3 sequence is 18 residues long. Germline loops: CDR1 TSWWSYY, CDR2 QGS.

In this sample, this clone is large. The chain links TRDV3 to TRDJ3; 12 nucleotides agree with TRDD3. This CDR3 comprises 19 residues. With V trimmed by 0 bases and J by 0 bases, 6 bases remained unmatched. CDR1 is TVYSNPD and CDR2 is GDNSRS in the germline V gene (reference sequence). The CDR3 is CAFSTGGYNGSWDTRQMFF. The CDR3 DNA reads TGTGCCTTTAGTACTGGGGGATACAATGGCTCCTGGGACACCCGACAGATGTTTTTC.

In regard to this clone: A much larger clone differs from this one at a single base, so this may be a read error. The chain employs TRDV1 and TRDJ1; 7 bases are shared with TRDD3. The CDR3 totals 20 residues. CDR1 is TSWWSYY and CDR2 is QGS in the germline V gene. CDR3 sequence: CALGETKPTLGVGNTEKLIF. CDR3 DNA: TGTGCTCTTGGGGAAACCAAACCTACGCTGGGGGTAGGAAACACCGAAAAACTCATCTTT.

By proportion, this clone is large. The V and J genes are TRDV1 and TRDJ1; 11 bases fit TRDD3. The CDR3 extends over 15 amino acids. The germline gives CDR1 TSWWSYY, CDR2 QGS. The V gene end was trimmed by 4 bases and the J gene end by 5 bases; junction bases not matched to a gene: 6. CDR3 in amino acids: CALGALLGDKDKLIF. CDR3 sequence (DNA): TGTGCTCTTGGGGCCCTACTGGGGGATAAGGATAAACTCATCTTT.

The chain is built from TRDV1 and TRDJ2; 10 nucleotides match TRDD3. Germline CDR1 TSWWSYY, CDR2 QGS. CDR3 size: 22 residues. V gave up 2 bases and J gave up 0 bases; unmatched junction bases: 18. In nucleotides, the CDR3 is TGTGCTCTTGGGGAAAAATCGCAGGTGGGGGATACAACCCCCTCTTTGACAGCACAACTCTTCTTT. Encoded protein: CALGEKSQVGDTTPSLTAQLFF.

On this clone: A read error may be the cause here, since a much bigger clone is one base away. The chain is built from TRDV1 and TRDJ1, with TRDD3 identical over 12 bases. Looked up from germline, CDR1 is TSWWSYY and CDR2 is QGS. This CDR3 contains 27 residues. DNA of the CDR3: TGTGCTCTTGGGAAACTAGGTGGCAGTTGCCTTCCTACGTGTCCATACTGGGGGATACCGATGTTCGATAAACTCATCTTT. It translates to CALGKLGGSCLPTCPYWGIPMFDKLIF.

By proportion, this clone is large. V usage is TRDV2 and J usage is TRDJ3, with TRDD3 matching over 12 bases. Trimming removed 3 bases from V and 2 bases from J; junction bases left unmatched: 1. Germline-derived CDR1 and CDR2 are GEAIGNYY and EKD. The CDR3 spans 17 residues. The CDR3 loop is CACDYWGIPWDTRQMFF. In DNA form, the CDR3 reads TGTGCCTGTGACTACTGGGGGATACCCTGGGACACCCGACAGATGTTTTTC.

This clone has a handful of counts. A much larger clone sits a single nucleotide away, making a read error possible. The CDR3, as DNA: TGTGCTCTTGGGGAAGGGCTGCGGGGGAGTCCTTACACCGATAAACTCATCTTT. Translating gives CALGEGLRGSPYTDKLIF. V gene TRDV1 combines with J gene TRDJ1; the D gene is possibly TRDD3 (6 bases). Germline assignment: CDR1 TSWWSYY and CDR2 QGS. The CDR3 is 18 amino acids. V was pared by 2 bases and J by 0 bases, with 19 bases between.

For this clone: A far larger clone differs by one base, so this is likely a read error. J is TRDJ2 and V is TRDV1; 12 bases agree with TRDD3. With V trimmed by 4 bases and J by 4 bases, 28 bases remained unmatched. The CDR3 is made up of 24 amino acids. The germline CDR1 and CDR2 sequences are TSWWSYY and QGS. CDR3 loop: CALGGTHRVELYWGIPPTTAQLFF. The CDR3 nucleotides read TGTGCTCTTGGGGGGACGCATCGGGTGGAGCTTTACTGGGGGATACCCCCCACGACAGCACAACTCTTCTTT.

Regarding this clone: The amino acid sequence in TCRdb belongs to a much larger clone and departs from this DNA's translation at residue 12, likely a sequencing read error; the sequence shown is translated from the DNA. V gene TRDV2 combines with J gene TRDJ3, with a weak D call TRDD2 (5 bases). Germline-derived CDR1 and CDR2 are GEAIGNYY and EKD. This CDR3 spans 18 amino acids. Here the CDR3 DNA reads TGTGCCTGTGACACCTGGGCTCCCTACTCCTGGAACACCCGACAGATGTTTTTC. Translating gives CACDTWAPYSWNTRQMFF.